The next 21 T cell receptor beta chains were all read from a single sample in a study of blood T cells in healthy people across ages. A J-beta primer mix and a sample-barcoded 5' primer were used in a second PCR of roughly 7 to 12 cycles. MiXCR, run by TCRdb on the 5' RACE reads, gives a single entry per CDR3 protein. The sample shows around 990,000 distinct CDR3 sequences, 20% to 25% of them seen only once. This same sample was also taken into another study, of T cells of mothers and their children.

Sequences were obtained from blood. These receptors were collected from a girl aged 2 to 10 in good health.

This clonotype was counted only a few times. The gene calls are TRBV11-2 and TRBJ2-7, with 7 nucleotides matching TRBD2. J was trimmed by 0 bases and V by 1 base; bases with no gene match: 6. The CDR3 totals 16 residues. In germline, CDR1 is SGHAT, CDR2 FQNNGV. In DNA, the CDR3 is TGTGCCAGCAGCTTAGTGGGCGGGGGTTACTCCTACGAGCAGTACTTC. Translation gives CASSLVGGGYSYEQYF.

The rearrangement links TRBV2 to TRBJ1-2; D is ambiguous. The CDR3 is 12 residues long. CDR1 is SNHLY and CDR2 is FYNNEI in the germline V gene. V was trimmed by 7 bases and J by 6 bases, leaving 12 bases between them. CDR3 protein: CASTGRQDGYTF. Written as DNA, the CDR3 is TGTGCCAGCACCGGACGGCAGGATGGCTACACCTTC.

The chain recombines TRBV10-3 with TRBJ2-2, with 9 bases identical to TRBD1. CDR1 and CDR2 from the germline V gene are ENHRY and SYGVKD. This CDR3 has 14 amino acids. V was pared by 6 bases and J by 3 bases, with 2 bases of the junction left unmatched. The CDR3 reads CAISRTGDTGELFF. The CDR3 DNA sequence: TGTGCCATCAGCAGGACAGGGGACACCGGGGAGCTGTTTTTT.

The chain joins TRBV4-1 to TRBJ2-1, with 10 positions matching TRBD2. After removal of 4 bases from V and 6 bases from J, the junction contained 9 bases not matched to a gene. The CDR3 sequence is 16 residues long. Germline V gene data show CDR1 as MGHRA and CDR2 as YSYEKL. The CDR3 coding sequence is TGCGCCAGCAGCCTATCCGGGACTAGCGTATCCAATGAGCAGTTCTTC. Amino acids: CASSLSGTSVSNEQFF.

The table lists this clonotype with a few counts. V is TRBV29-1 and J is TRBJ1-2; 9 nucleotides line up with TRBD1. The CDR3 extends over 13 amino acids. Per germline, CDR1 SQVTM and CDR2 ANQGSEA. V lost 4 bases and J lost 4; bases outside the gene matches: 4. The CDR3 coding sequence is TGCAGCGTTGTAGAGACAGGGGGCTATGGCTACACCTTC. Translation: CSVVETGGYGYTF.

V is TRBV7-8 and J is TRBJ2-5; 13 bases line up with TRBD2. The CDR3 runs to 15 residues. With 5 bases clipped from V and 4 bases from J, the junction kept 4 bases outside the gene matches. Germline V gene data show CDR1 as SGHVS and CDR2 as FQNEAQ. CDR3 protein: CASSTTSGRGETQYF. CDR3 nucleotide sequence: TGTGCCAGCAGCACTACTAGCGGGAGGGGAGAGACCCAGTACTTC.

The CDR3 DNA reads as TGTGCCAGCAGTGACGGACTAGCAGAGATCAATGAGCAGTTCTTC. This gives the protein CASSDGLAEINEQFF. This chain joins TRBV2 and TRBJ2-1; the match to TRBD2 covers 8 bases. Looked up from germline, CDR1 is SNHLY and CDR2 is FYNNEI. CDR3 length: 15 residues. J gave up 6 bases and V 3 bases, and 7 bases lay outside the gene matches.

This clonotype was seen more than once but under ten times. This chain links TRBV7-9 with TRBJ2-1; D gene unclear. The J call may be incorrect, as the DNA end agrees better with TRBJ2-5. CDR1 and CDR2 (germline): SEHNR, FQNEAQ (reference sequence). The CDR3 is made up of 12 amino acids. In DNA, the CDR3 is TGTGCCAGCGGAACGGCGGTGGAGACCCAGTACTTC. Amino acid sequence: CASGTAVETQYF.

This chain joins TRBV20-1 and TRBJ1-3, with D uncertain. The CDR3 consists of 13 residues. Germline V gives CDR1 DFQATT, CDR2 SNEGSKA (reference sequence). V lost 5 bases and J 4 bases, leaving 12 bases between the germline ends. CDR3 coding DNA: TGCAGTGCTCCGGACCTGCCGGGAAACACCATATATTTT. This encodes CSAPDLPGNTIYF.

The gene calls are TRBV9 and TRBJ2-1; possible D gene TRBD1, 6 bases. This CDR3 is built from 14 residues. Germline CDR1 reads SGDLS; CDR2 reads YYNGEE. Trimming left V 2 bases short and J 2 bases short, with 8 bases between. The CDR3 bases are TGTGCCAGCAGCGTCGGGACAACCTACAATGAGCAGTTCTTC. This encodes CASSVGTTYNEQFF.

The gene calls are TRBV7-2 and TRBJ1-5; TRBD1 might be the D (6 bases). The CDR3 has 19 amino acids. From germline, CDR1 is SGHTA and CDR2 FQGNSA. V was pared by 1 base and J by 5 bases, with 24 bases between. CDR3 in amino acids: CASSLVSLNVRGGDQPQHF. DNA for the CDR3: TGTGCCAGCAGCTTAGTTTCCCTAAACGTCAGGGGTGGGGATCAGCCCCAGCATTTT. Filled out from reference TRBV7-2 and TRBJ1-5, the complete variable domain reads GAGVSQSPSNKVTEKGKDVELRCDPISGHTALYWYRQSLGQGLEFLIYFQGNSAPDKSGLPSDRFSAERTGGSVSTLTIQRTQQEDSAVYLCASSLVSLNVRGGDQPQHFGDGTRLSIL.

This clonotype was seen a few times. The rearrangement joins TRBV11-3 to TRBJ2-7, with a weak D call TRBD2 (6 bases). The CDR3 has 13 amino acids. V gave up 5 bases and J gave up 6 bases, with 14 bases separating them. The germline V gene has CDR1 SGHNT and CDR2 YENEEA. CDR3 residues: CASSKDGGIEQYF. The DNA of the CDR3 is TGTGCCAGCAGCAAGGATGGCGGGATCGAGCAGTACTTC.

This clonotype was seen a few times. The chain has TRBV3-1 and TRBJ2-5, with TRBD2 matching over 8 bases. This CDR3 is built from 15 residues. The V gene end was trimmed by 4 bases and the J gene end by 9 bases; junction bases not matched to a gene: 13. Per germline, CDR1 LGHDT and CDR2 YNNKEL (reference sequence). The CDR3 DNA reads TGTGCCAGCAGCCCCCCGGGAGGGGACGTGGGGGCCCAGTACTTC. Its protein product is CASSPPGGDVGAQYF.

The chain joins TRBV24-1 to TRBJ1-5; D ambiguous. The V and J ends lost 4 bases and 3 bases respectively, with 9 bases between them. Germline V lookup: CDR1 KGHDR, CDR2 SFDVKD. The CDR3 extends over 14 amino acids. The CDR3 loop reads CATSENRDNQPQHF. CDR3 bases: TGTGCCACCAGTGAGAATAGGGACAATCAGCCCCAGCATTTT.

This chain uses TRBV12-3 or TRBV12-4 with TRBJ1-4; perhaps TRBD1 as D (6 bases). The CDR3 runs 12 residues. V was pared by 8 bases and J by 6 bases, with 10 bases between. CDR3 nucleotides: TGTGCCAGCCGGGACATTGATGAAAAACTGTTTTTT. It translates to CASRDIDEKLFF.

This chain connects TRBV20-1 to TRBJ2-7; 12 nucleotides agree with TRBD2. Unmatched junction bases numbered 3, after V lost 0 bases and J lost 6 bases. CDR3 length: 14 amino acids. Germline V gives CDR1 DFQATT, CDR2 SNEGSKA (reference sequence). Here the CDR3 DNA reads TGCAGTGCTAGAGACCTAGCGGGAGGGCGCGAGCAGTACTTC. This translates into CSARDLAGGREQYF.

This clonotype was seen only a few times. This chain uses TRBV24-1 with TRBJ2-1, with 11 bases fitting TRBD2. Germline lookup yields CDR1 KGHDR and CDR2 SFDVKD. CDR3 length equals 17 residues. Trimming removed 3 bases from V and 5 bases from J; junction bases left unmatched: 8. CDR3 nucleotides: TGTGCCACCAGTGATCCAGACACTAGCGGGGGAAACAATGAGCAGTTCTTC. The encoded protein is CATSDPDTSGGNNEQFF.

The V gene is TRBV7-6, the J gene TRBJ2-7; D gene ambiguous. This CDR3 is 13 amino acids long. Germline V lookup: CDR1 SGHVS, CDR2 FNYEAQ. V gave up 1 base and J gave up 6 bases, with 10 bases separating them. The CDR3 nucleotides read TGTGCCAGCAGCTTAGGCGGACGACGCGAGCAGTACTTC. Translating gives CASSLGGRREQYF.

This chain connects TRBV6-2 or TRBV6-3 to TRBJ1-1; D remains unclear. The ends were cut back, 2 bases at V and 5 bases at J, with 9 bases in the middle. The germline V gene encodes CDR1 MNHEY and CDR2 SVGEGT. The CDR3 covers 13 residues. CDR3 amino acids: CASSYEGVTEAFF. CDR3 in DNA: TGTGCCAGCAGTTACGAGGGAGTAACTGAAGCTTTCTTT.

There are a few counts of this clonotype. The chain uses TRBV4-3 and TRBJ1-2, with D unresolved. The length of the CDR3 is 16 residues. Germline CDR1 is LGHNA and CDR2 is YSLEER. V lost 0 bases to trimming and J lost 8 bases, with 19 bases between them. CDR3 protein: CASSQDAALSPAGYTF. The CDR3 bases are TGCGCCAGCAGCCAAGATGCGGCTCTTAGCCCGGCCGGCTACACCTTC.

The J gene is TRBJ2-6, the V gene TRBV28; possible D gene TRBD1, 5 bases. CDR3 length: 16 amino acids. Germline V lookup: CDR1 MDHEN, CDR2 SYDVKM. Trimming removed 3 bases from V and 4 bases from J, with 13 bases in between. The CDR3 DNA reads as TGTGCCAGCAGTTTGTTCAGGGCGAAAGGGGCCAACGTCCTGACTTTC. It codes for CASSLFRAKGANVLTF.